This T cell receptor beta chain derives from a study of cytomegalovirus exposure and HLA in healthy donors. Study at large: Both the 100 to 150 validation repertoires and the approximately 640 first-cohort repertoires used the same platform, as reported by a later analysis. Notes on the study in general: Altogether, 150 to 200 TCR beta chains were recorded as cytomegalovirus-associated. Across donors, most TCRs were seen rarely, yet some public ones were widespread.

On this clone: The antigen is undetermined.

Method: immunoSEQ multiplex PCR; TCRdb's copy keeps in-frame clones and lacks some. The table lists tens of thousands of clones, 96% of them singletons, with 4.5% in the top ten. The donors were part of the validation cohort, which consisted of under 150 subjects and was separate from the first cohort of about 720 subjects. The origin of this receptor is a woman aged 18-29 years in good health and CMV-seropositive. The sample comprised PBMCs.

The DNA for the CDR3 is TGTGCCAGCAGTCGGGAGCCCCGGGAAGAGCAGTACTTC. Protein sequence: CASSREPREEQYF. The chain combines TRBV2 with TRBJ2-7; TRBD2 is a possible D gene (6 bases). CDR3 length: 13 amino acids. The V end lost 5 bases, the J end lost 7 bases, and 15 bases lay between the germline ends. Germline-derived CDR1 and CDR2 are SNHLY and FYNNEI.